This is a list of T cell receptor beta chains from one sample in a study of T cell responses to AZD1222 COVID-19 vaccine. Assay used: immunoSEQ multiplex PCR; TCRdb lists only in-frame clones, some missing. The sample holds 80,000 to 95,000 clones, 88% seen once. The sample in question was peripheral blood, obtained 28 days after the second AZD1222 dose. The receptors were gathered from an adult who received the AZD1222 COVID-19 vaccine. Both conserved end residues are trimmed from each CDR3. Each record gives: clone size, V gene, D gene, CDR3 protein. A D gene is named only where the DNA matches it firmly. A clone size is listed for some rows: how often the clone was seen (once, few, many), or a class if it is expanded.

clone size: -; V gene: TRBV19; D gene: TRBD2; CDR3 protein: AIRVSGSNNEQF
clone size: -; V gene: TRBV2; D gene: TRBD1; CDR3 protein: ASSRSQGVYGYT
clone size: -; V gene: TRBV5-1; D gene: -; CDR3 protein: ASRNLGAETQY
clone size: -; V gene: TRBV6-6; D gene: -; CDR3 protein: ASSGTSEAF
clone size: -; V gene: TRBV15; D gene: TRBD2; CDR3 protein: ATSRGGTSGRNEQF
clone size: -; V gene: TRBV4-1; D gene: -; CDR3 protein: ASSQGMGNSNQPQH
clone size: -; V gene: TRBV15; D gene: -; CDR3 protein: ATSRGRNTEAF
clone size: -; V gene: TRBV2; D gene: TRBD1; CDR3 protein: ASSRTRDRGVSEQY
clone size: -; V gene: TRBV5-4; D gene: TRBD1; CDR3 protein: ASSFHLGTGPYEQY
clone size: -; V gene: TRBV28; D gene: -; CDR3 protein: ASSRLGTEAF
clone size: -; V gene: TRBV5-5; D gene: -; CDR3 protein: ASSFRRTDNNSPLH
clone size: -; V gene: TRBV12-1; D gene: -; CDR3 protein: ASSREFGREVGRTDTQY
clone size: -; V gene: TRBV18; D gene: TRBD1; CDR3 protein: ASSPTPGQGASTEQF
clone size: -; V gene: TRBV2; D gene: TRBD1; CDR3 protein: ASSDGTGDQPQH
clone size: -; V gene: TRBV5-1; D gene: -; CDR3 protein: ASSPEAGRTEAF
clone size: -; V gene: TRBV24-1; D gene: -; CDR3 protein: ATSGFPGELF
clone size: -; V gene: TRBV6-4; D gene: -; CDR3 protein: ASSPGGSAYNEQF
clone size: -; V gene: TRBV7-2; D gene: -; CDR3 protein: ASSVKVSPDYGYT
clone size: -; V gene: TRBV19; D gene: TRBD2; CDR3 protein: ASSIERAGGLLDEQF
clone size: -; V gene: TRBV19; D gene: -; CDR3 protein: ASTGTTGNEQF
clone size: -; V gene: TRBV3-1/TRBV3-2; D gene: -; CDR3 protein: ASSQQILGFYGYT
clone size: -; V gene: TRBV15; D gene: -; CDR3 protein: ATSRGNTEAF
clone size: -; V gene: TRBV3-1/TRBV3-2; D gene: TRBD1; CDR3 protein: ASSQGEGGSYGYT
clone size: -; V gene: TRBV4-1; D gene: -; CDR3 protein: ASSQGWDYEQY
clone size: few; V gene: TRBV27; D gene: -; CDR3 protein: ASSSASSARGEGEQY
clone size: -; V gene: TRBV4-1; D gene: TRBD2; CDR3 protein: ASSQSFSAGGLYEQY
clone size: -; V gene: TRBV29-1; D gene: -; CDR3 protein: SVWYSYEQY
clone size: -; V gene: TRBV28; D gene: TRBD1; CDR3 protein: ASRPGTGLNTEAF
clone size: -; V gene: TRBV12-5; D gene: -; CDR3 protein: ASGRHGDPNEKLF
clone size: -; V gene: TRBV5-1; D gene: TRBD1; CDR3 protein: ASSLQGALGQPQH
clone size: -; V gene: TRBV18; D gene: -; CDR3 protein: ASSRERGPGNTIY